These 15 T cell receptor beta chains originate from one sample sequenced in a study of glioma-infiltrating T cells. Amplification of TCR alpha and beta CDR3 regions from RNA used iRepertoire nested multiplex PCR. MiXCR, run by TCRdb on the multiplex PCR reads, gives a single entry per CDR3 protein. The sample includes approximately 400,000 distinct CDR3 sequences, roughly 41% of them seen just once. The sample comprised glioma tissue, nonneoplastic brain tissue, or PBMCs (not recorded which). These receptors were taken from a human donor with low-grade glioma or glioblastoma, undergoing nonglioma brain surgery, or in good health (not recorded which).

The chain employs TRBV28 and TRBJ2-7; the D gene is possibly TRBD2 (6 bases). Trimming stripped 9 bases from V and 3 bases from J, with 21 bases between. The CDR3 totals 15 residues. Germline V gene data show CDR1 as MDHEN and CDR2 as SYDVKM. The CDR3 coding sequence is TGTGCCAGAAGCTCGATTAATGGGGGGTACTACGAGCAGTACTTC. The encoded protein is CARSSINGGYYEQYF.

The V and J genes are TRBV7-2 and TRBJ1-1; D is possibly TRBD1 (5 bases). Trimming stripped 4 bases from V and 3 bases from J, with 18 bases between. CDR3 length equals 16 residues. Germline CDR1 and CDR2: SGHTA and FQGNSA. Here the CDR3 reads CASSSRVLGDHTEAFF. CDR3 nucleotides: TGTGCCAGCAGCTCAAGGGTCCTCGGGGACCACACTGAAGCTTTCTTT.

The chain is built from TRBV6-1 and TRBJ2-1; 7 bases are a match to TRBD1. CDR3 length equals 12 residues. Unmatched junction bases numbered 6, after V lost 8 bases and J lost 8 bases. Germline V gene data show CDR1 as MNHNS and CDR2 as SASEGT. The CDR3 DNA reads TGTGCCAGCCAAGACAGGGAGCATGAGCAGTTCTTC. It translates to CASQDREHEQFF.

This clonotype was detected only a few times. CDR3 coding DNA: TGTGCCAGCACAAGCCCCCCCGGGCTCGAGAACTACGAGCAGTACTTC. Its protein product is CASTSPPGLENYEQYF. The rearrangement uses TRBV27 and TRBJ2-7; no clear D. The V and J ends lost 7 bases and 3 bases respectively, with 22 bases between them. Germline CDR1 MNHEY, CDR2 SMNVEV (reference sequence). This CDR3 is built from 16 residues.

This clonotype was counted many times. The chain has TRBV15 and TRBJ1-2, with D hard to call. Trimming pared 0 bases from V and 2 bases from J, leaving 7 bases between. Germline loops: CDR1 LNHNV, CDR2 YYDKDF (reference sequence). The CDR3 contains 14 residues. The CDR3, as DNA: TGTGCCACCAGCAGAGATCGTAGGAACTATGGCTACACCTTC. This gives the protein CATSRDRRNYGYTF.

The table lists this clonotype with many counts. The chain joins TRBV6-1 to TRBJ1-5; the D is unclear. The germline CDR1 and CDR2 sequences are MNHNS and SASEGT. CDR3 size: 15 residues. V was cut by 6 bases and J by 2 bases, with 14 bases left in between. The CDR3 DNA sequence: TGTGCCAGCAGCGTAGGCACCCGGGGCAATCAGCCCCAGCATTTT. Residues: CASSVGTRGNQPQHF.

The chain recombines TRBV4-3 with TRBJ2-1, with D perhaps TRBD1 (5 bases). The length of the CDR3 is 15 residues. Germline CDR1 and CDR2: LGHNA and YSLEER. Between the trimmed V and J ends, which lost 0 bases and 7 bases, there was a span of 13 bases. CDR3 in DNA: TGCGCCAGCAGCCAAGATCGGCAGGGTAAAAATGAGCAGTTCTTC. Protein product: CASSQDRQGKNEQFF.

This clonotype was detected only once. The junction does not match germline at one end; this may be a read error. The V and J genes are TRBV27 and TRBJ2-5; D is perhaps TRBD1 (5 bases). The CDR3 sequence is 14 residues long. The germline V gene encodes CDR1 MNHEY and CDR2 SMNVEV (reference sequence). This chain's CDR3 is CASRPLGLQEAQYF. CDR3 sequence (DNA): TGTGCCAGCAGGCCCCTGGGGCTTCAAGAGGCCCAGTACTTC.

The sample holds a few counts of this clonotype. The CDR3: CASSQRNQETQYF. The CDR3 bases are TGTGCCAGCAGCCAACGAAACCAAGAGACCCAGTACTTC. The V and J genes are TRBV14 and TRBJ2-5; D remains ambiguous. CDR3 length equals 13 residues. Trimming removed 2 bases from V and 0 bases from J, with 4 bases in between. Germline V gives CDR1 SGHDN, CDR2 FVKESK.

V and J are TRBV28 and TRBJ2-7; D gene ambiguous. V lost 4 bases to trimming and J lost 5 bases, with 12 bases between them. Germline CDR1 MDHEN, CDR2 SYDVKM. This CDR3 has 13 amino acids. The CDR3, as DNA: TGTGCCAGCAGTTCATTAAATTCCAACGAGCAGTACTTC. Translated, it gives CASSSLNSNEQYF.

V is TRBV28 and J is TRBJ2-1, with 13 bases identical to TRBD2. Trimming removed 7 bases from V and 4 bases from J; junction bases left unmatched: 7. Per the germline V gene, CDR1 is MDHEN and CDR2 is SYDVKM. The CDR3 length is 16 residues. The CDR3 DNA reads as TGTGCCAGCACCTTGGGGGGACTAGCGGGATACAATGAGCAGTTCTTC. This codes for CASTLGGLAGYNEQFF.

The chain combines TRBV20-1 with TRBJ2-7; 7 nucleotides agree with TRBD1. The CDR3 totals 14 residues. The V gene's germline CDR1 is DFQATT and CDR2 SNEGSKA (reference sequence). With 7 bases clipped from V and 5 bases from J, the junction kept 14 bases outside the gene matches. CDR3 in DNA: TGCAGTGTCGAAGCGCGAAGACAGGGTGACGAGCAGTACTTC. Its translation is CSVEARRQGDEQYF.

This chain's CDR3 is CAISGQSNTEAFF. The CDR3 DNA follows: TGTGCCATCAGTGGACAGTCGAACACTGAAGCTTTCTTT. The chain employs TRBV10-3 and TRBJ1-1; tentative D call: TRBD1 (5 bases). The CDR3 has 13 amino acids. Germline V gives CDR1 ENHRY, CDR2 SYGVKD. Trimming took off 4 bases at V and 1 base at J, with 7 bases between the two ends.

This clonotype was detected only a few times. The chain uses TRBV28 and TRBJ2-5; weak D call: TRBD1 (5 bases). V was pared by 4 bases and J by 5 bases, with 8 bases between. Per the germline V gene, CDR1 is MDHEN and CDR2 is SYDVKM. This CDR3 has 12 amino acids. The CDR3 loop is CASSSGWETQYF. As DNA, the CDR3 is TGTGCCAGCAGTTCAGGGTGGGAGACCCAGTACTTC.

V gene TRBV27 combines with J gene TRBJ1-6; 12 nucleotides line up with TRBD1. CDR1 is MNHEY and CDR2 is SMNVEV in the germline V gene (reference sequence). This CDR3 spans 16 amino acids. Trimming cost V 6 bases and J 8 bases; bases outside gene matches: 8. The CDR3, as DNA: TGTGCCAGCAGCCTCCTTGGGACAGGGGGCGATTCACCCCTCCACTTT. As protein: CASSLLGTGGDSPLHF.